The 30 T cell receptor beta chains listed next were all sequenced from one sample in a study of blood T cell repertoires in COVID-19. TCRdb's table, derived via immunoSEQ multiplex PCR, lists solely in-frame clones and lacks some. The table records a few hundred thousand clones, less than 90% of them present only once. Material: peripheral blood. The receptor source for this set is a man aged 35 to 55 with active or convalescent COVID-19.

This sequence joins TRBV2 and TRBJ2-5; 13 bases are a match to TRBD2. This CDR3 has 17 amino acids. The trim removed 4 bases at V and 2 bases at J, leaving 7 bases unmatched. Germline V lookup: CDR1 SNHLY, CDR2 FYNNEI. CDR3 nucleotide sequence: TGTGCCAGCAGTGCGGGACTAGCGGGGATACCTCAAGAGACCCAGTACTTC. As protein: CASSAGLAGIPQETQYF.

The genes are TRBV28 and TRBJ2-1; 8 bases are a match to TRBD2. V lost 5 bases and J lost 3; bases outside the gene matches: 3. There are 14 residues in the CDR3. In germline, CDR1 is MDHEN, CDR2 SYDVKM. The CDR3 loop reads CASSPGGGYNEQFF. The CDR3, as DNA: TGTGCCAGCAGTCCCGGGGGGGGCTACAATGAGCAGTTCTTC.

This CDR3 is CASSKGMRGMDAGEGETQYF. CDR3 DNA: TGTGCCAGCAGCAAAGGGATGAGAGGGATGGATGCGGGAGAAGGGGAGACCCAGTACTTC. J is TRBJ2-5 and V is TRBV21-1; TRBD2, as called in the table, went unchecked against the DNA. TRBV21-1 is a listed pseudogene. The CDR3 extends over 20 amino acids.

The V call is TRBV7-9, the J call TRBJ2-1; a possible D gene is TRBD2 (6 bases). The CDR3 spans 18 residues. Trimming took off 1 base at V and 3 bases at J, with 19 bases between the two ends. Looked up from germline, CDR1 is SEHNR and CDR2 is FQNEAQ (reference sequence). The CDR3 spells CASSLDPLSAGYYNEQFF. CDR3 bases: TGTGCCAGCAGCTTAGACCCCCTCTCGGCGGGATACTACAATGAGCAGTTCTTC.

This chain connects TRBV28 to TRBJ1-5, with D perhaps matching TRBD1 (6 bases). Trimming took 5 bases from V and 7 from J, leaving 18 bases between them. CDR1 and CDR2 from the germline V gene are MDHEN and SYDVKM. CDR3 length: 15 amino acids. The CDR3 loop is CASSPPQGWGQPQHF. CDR3 DNA sequence: TGTGCCAGCAGTCCACCACAGGGTTGGGGACAGCCCCAGCATTTT.

The chain links TRBV2 to TRBJ1-1, with D maybe TRBD1 (6 bases). The V end was cut by 4 bases, the J end by 6 bases, with 12 bases between. Germline V gene lookup returns CDR1 SNHLY and CDR2 FYNNEI. The CDR3 has 13 amino acids. The CDR3 DNA follows: TGTGCCAGCAGTGGCGACAGGTTAGCTGAAGCTTTCTTT. Amino acids: CASSGDRLAEAFF.

The chain has TRBV27 and TRBJ2-1, with D tentatively TRBD1 (5 bases). The CDR3 sequence is 13 residues long. The V gene's germline CDR1 is MNHEY and CDR2 SMNVEV (reference sequence). V gave up 3 bases and J gave up 4 bases, with 7 bases separating them. Here the CDR3 reads CASSLGQYNEQFF. The CDR3 region has the DNA TGTGCCAGCAGTTTGGGGCAGTACAATGAGCAGTTCTTC.

This chain connects TRBV14 to TRBJ2-1, with TRBD2 matching over 7 bases. V lost 1 base and J lost 3; bases outside the gene matches: 9. The CDR3 totals 17 residues. Germline loops: CDR1 SGHDN, CDR2 FVKESK. CDR3 sequence: CASSQGRSERDYNEQFF. For the CDR3, the DNA is TGTGCCAGCAGCCAAGGTCGGTCTGAGCGGGACTACAATGAGCAGTTCTTC.

The chain uses TRBV7-9 and TRBJ1-2; 8 bases agree with TRBD1. Germline V gene lookup returns CDR1 SEHNR and CDR2 FQNEAQ (reference sequence). V shed 5 bases, J shed 6 bases, and the junction held 14 bases outside the gene matches. The CDR3 sequence is 16 residues long. The CDR3: CASSINHLTGGDGYTF. As DNA, the CDR3 is TGTGCCAGCAGCATAAACCATCTTACAGGGGGAGATGGCTACACCTTC.

The chain uses TRBV2 and TRBJ2-2, with D perhaps matching TRBD1 (6 bases). CDR1 SNHLY and CDR2 FYNNEI come from the germline V gene. The V end was cut by 6 bases, the J end by 3 bases, with 17 bases between. The CDR3 has 16 amino acids. CDR3 amino acids: CASRDPRDTYTGELFF. CDR3 bases: TGTGCCAGCAGAGACCCTCGGGACACGTACACCGGGGAGCTGTTTTTT. The variable domain in full, completed from reference TRBV2 and TRBJ2-2, reads EPEVTQTPSHQVTQMGQEVILRCVPISNHLYFYWYRQILGQKVEFLVSFYNNEISEKSEIFDDQFSVERPDGSNFTLKIRSTKLEDSAMYFCASRDPRDTYTGELFFGEGSRLTVL.

The chain links TRBV6-5 to TRBJ1-1, with no clear D. Looked up from germline, CDR1 is MNHEY and CDR2 is SVGAGI. The CDR3 loop spans 13 amino acids. Trimming stripped 6 bases from V and 5 bases from J, with 13 bases between. In DNA, the CDR3 is TGTGCCAGCAGCTTCTACCCCGGGACTGAAGCTTTCTTT. It encodes CASSFYPGTEAFF.

Here the CDR3 DNA reads TGCGCCAGCAGCCCTAGGACAAGCTCTGGAAACACCATATATTTT. Amino acids: CASSPRTSSGNTIYF. The chain carries TRBV4-1 and TRBJ1-3, with D tentatively TRBD1 (5 bases). The CDR3 is 15 residues long. The V gene's germline CDR1 is MGHRA and CDR2 YSYEKL. V dropped 4 bases and J dropped 0 bases, with 10 bases sitting between them.

The chain uses TRBV29-1 and TRBJ1-2; 11 bases are shared with TRBD1. Germline CDR1 is SQVTM and CDR2 is ANQGSEA. Trimming cost V 3 bases and J 12 bases; bases outside gene matches: 0. This CDR3 has 10 amino acids. CDR3 region: CSVEDRGHTF. The CDR3, as DNA: TGCAGCGTTGAGGACAGGGGGCACACCTTC.

The V call is TRBV14, the J call TRBJ2-1, with 7 bases that match TRBD2. This CDR3 has 15 residues. Germline V gene lookup returns CDR1 SGHDN and CDR2 FVKESK. The V segment lost 6 bases and the J segment 3 bases; nucleotides outside the gene matches: 8. CDR3 sequence (DNA): TGTGCCAGCAGATCAACCCAGCGGGACTACAATGAGCAGTTCTTC. Translation gives CASRSTQRDYNEQFF.

The rearrangement joins TRBV11-2 to TRBJ2-1, with TRBD1 identical over 10 bases. There are 14 residues in the CDR3. Germline loops: CDR1 SGHAT, CDR2 FQNNGV. V was clipped by 4 bases and J by 9 bases; unmatched bases: 6. CDR3: CASSSDRGLVEQFF. The CDR3 DNA reads as TGTGCCAGCAGCTCCGACAGGGGGCTGGTTGAGCAGTTCTTC.

The CDR3 sequence is CASSLLKIEAFF. In nucleotides, the CDR3 is TGTGCCAGCAGTTTACTAAAAATTGAAGCTTTCTTT. The J gene is TRBJ1-1, the V gene TRBV28; D uncertain. This CDR3 comprises 12 residues. The V gene's germline CDR1 is MDHEN and CDR2 SYDVKM. V was cut by 2 bases and J by 7 bases, with 8 bases left in between.

This clone was picked up one time. The chain employs TRBV3-1 (or the pseudogene TRBV3-2) and TRBJ2-5; a possible D gene is TRBD2 (6 bases). The CDR3 has 16 residues. In germline, CDR1 is LGHDT, CDR2 YNNKEL (reference sequence). Trimming shortened V by 1 base and J by 1 base, and 13 bases separated the two germline ends. In nucleotides, the CDR3 is TGTGCCAGCAGCCAAGGGGCTAGCGTAACCCAAGAGACCCAGTACTTC. It codes for CASSQGASVTQETQYF.

J is TRBJ1-2 and V is TRBV5-5, with a possible D match to TRBD1 (5 bases). The V and J ends lost 4 bases and 8 bases respectively, with 18 bases between them. This CDR3 has 14 residues. CDR1 SGHKS and CDR2 YYEKEE come from the germline V gene (reference sequence). The CDR3 sequence: CASSRRQGSRGYTF. Written as DNA, the CDR3 is TGTGCCAGCAGCCGGCGGCAGGGAAGTCGGGGCTACACCTTC.

The chain is built from TRBV9 and TRBJ2-3; D perhaps matches TRBD2 (7 bases). V was shortened by 0 bases and J by 3 bases, with 17 bases between the two germline ends. Per germline, CDR1 SGDLS and CDR2 YYNGEE. This CDR3 has 17 amino acids. CDR3 nucleotide sequence: TGTGCCAGCAGCGTAGTAGTGACGGGGGGCTCGACAGATACGCAGTATTTT. Amino acid sequence: CASSVVVTGGSTDTQYF.

The rearrangement joins TRBV5-1 to TRBJ2-5; 11 nucleotides match TRBD2. V gave up 4 bases and J gave up 4 bases; unmatched junction bases: 9. Germline V gene data show CDR1 as SGHRS and CDR2 as YFSETQ. This CDR3 has 16 residues. The CDR3 here is CASSPLGSGRGETQYF. The CDR3 DNA follows: TGCGCCAGCAGCCCGCTGGGTAGCGGGAGGGGAGAGACCCAGTACTTC.

The CDR3 protein is CASSLLARGTDTQYF. Written as DNA, the CDR3 is TGCGCCAGCAGCTTGTTGGCCAGGGGCACAGATACGCAGTATTTT. The rearrangement uses TRBV5-1 and TRBJ2-3, with D possibly TRBD1 on 5 matching bases. Trimming left V 1 base short and J 1 base short, with 10 bases between. The V gene's germline CDR1 is SGHRS and CDR2 YFSETQ. The CDR3 totals 15 residues.

The rearrangement links TRBV5-1 to TRBJ2-2; no clear D. Trimming shortened V by 4 bases and J by 7 bases, and 11 bases separated the two germline ends. This CDR3 is 13 amino acids long. Germline V gene data show CDR1 as SGHRS and CDR2 as YFSETQ. DNA for the CDR3: TGCGCCAGCAGCCATCCGGGTATCGGGGAGCTGTTTTTT. Translating gives CASSHPGIGELFF.

This chain joins TRBV4-1 and TRBJ1-5; D perhaps matches TRBD1 (6 bases). Looked up from germline, CDR1 is MGHRA and CDR2 is YSYEKL. V lost 0 bases, J lost 9 bases, and 15 bases lay in between. This CDR3 has 15 amino acids. Here the CDR3 DNA reads TGCGCCAGCAGCCAAGATAGGGGGGGTGTGGGGCCCCAGCATTTT. Its protein product is CASSQDRGGVGPQHF.

The chain is built from TRBV5-1 and TRBJ2-6; D uncertain. Between the trimmed V and J ends, which lost 2 bases and 0 bases, there was a span of 9 bases. Germline V gene data show CDR1 as SGHRS and CDR2 as YFSETQ. The CDR3 runs 16 residues. Here the CDR3 reads CASSFFRDSGANVLTF. The CDR3 DNA follows: TGCGCCAGCAGCTTTTTTCGAGACTCTGGGGCCAACGTCCTGACTTTC. The whole variable domain, remainder taken from reference TRBV5-1 and TRBJ2-6, is KAGVTQTPRYLIKTRGQQVTLSCSPISGHRSVSWYQQTPGQGLQFLFEYFSETQRNKGNFPGRFSGRQFSNSRSEMNVSTLELGDSALYLCASSFFRDSGANVLTFGAGSRLTVL.

The V gene is TRBV5-4, the J gene TRBJ1-2; 8 nucleotides align to TRBD1. Germline CDR1 and CDR2: SGHNT and YYREEE (reference sequence). The CDR3 sequence is 14 residues long. V shed 4 bases and J 4 bases; nucleotides not matched to a gene: 6. The CDR3, as DNA: TGTGCCAGCAGCCAAGGACAGGGTCGCTATGGCTACACCTTC. Its translation: CASSQGQGRYGYTF.

The chain couples TRBV10-1 to TRBJ2-1, with TRBD2 matching over 11 bases. Trimming cost V 6 bases and J 6 bases; bases outside gene matches: 7. CDR1 is WNHNN, CDR2 SYGVQD, per germline (reference sequence). The CDR3 sequence is 15 residues long. The CDR3 DNA sequence: TGCGCCAGCAGGCCCGGGACTAGCGGACCCAATGAGCAGTTCTTC. This encodes CASRPGTSGPNEQFF.

The gene calls are TRBV10-1 and TRBJ2-5, with TRBD2 as a possible D gene (5 bases). The CDR3 is 19 residues long. Germline loops: CDR1 WNHNN, CDR2 SYGVQD (reference sequence). Trimming cost V 2 bases and J 1 base, with 23 bases left between them. The CDR3 DNA is TGCGCCAGCAGTGAGAAGGGTCCGGGGAGCCCCGGCTTCCAAGAGACCCAGTACTTC. This translates into CASSEKGPGSPGFQETQYF.

The chain links TRBV6-5 to TRBJ2-3; D perhaps matches TRBD1 (6 bases). CDR1 and CDR2 (germline): MNHEY, SVGAGI. The CDR3 is 15 amino acids. Trimming cost V 6 bases and J 0 bases, with 13 bases left between them. In DNA form, the CDR3 reads TGTGCCAGCAGGGGCTTAGGACAGAGCACAGATACGCAGTATTTT. This encodes CASRGLGQSTDTQYF.

The chain combines TRBV20-1 with TRBJ1-1; no definite D call. V dropped 3 bases and J dropped 5 bases, with 7 bases sitting between them. CDR1 is DFQATT, CDR2 SNEGSKA, per germline (reference sequence). This CDR3 has 11 amino acids. As DNA, the CDR3 is TGCAGTGCTAGGGCGGGGACTGAAGCTTTCTTT. Translated: CSARAGTEAFF.

The chain is built from TRBV28 and TRBJ2-3, with a tentative D call TRBD2 (6 bases). Germline values: CDR1 MDHEN, CDR2 SYDVKM. This CDR3 contains 14 residues. The V gene lost 6 bases and the J gene lost 7 bases, with 17 bases spanning the gap. This chain's CDR3 is CASSLGLPPYTQYF. The CDR3 DNA reads as TGTGCCAGCAGCCTGGGACTCCCTCCATATACGCAGTATTTT.